This entry describes one T cell receptor (beta chain). The data derive from a study of blood T cell repertoires in COVID-19. Turning to the study itself: Both acute and convalescent COVID-19 samples were obtained from the United States, Italy and Spain.

CDR1 is LGHNA and CDR2 is YNFKEQ in the germline V gene. Trimming removed 1 base at V and 0 bases at J, with 9 bases between. The CDR3 runs to 15 residues. Authors' processing steps: Amplification from reference gene primers served as the basis for estimated nucleated cell counts. Data came from immunoSEQ multiplex PCR; TCRdb stores just in-frame clones and leaves some out. V and J calls and clone size are copied from that table; D and trimming were computed from the DNA. Of hundreds of thousands of clones listed, over 80% are singletons. Sample: peripheral blood. The TCR sequence derives from a woman aged 70-85 years with active or convalescent COVID-19. This sequence joins TRBV4-2 and TRBJ2-5, with D hard to call. CDR3 sequence (DNA): TGTGCCAGCAGCCAAGCAGGAAGTAACCAAGAGACCCAGTACTTC. Translated: CASSQAGSNQETQYF.